These 21 T cell receptor beta chains came from one sample sequenced in a study of blood T cell repertoires in COVID-19 (dated by TCRdb to 2019 to 2021). Receptors were amplified or captured by the immunoSEQ multiplex PCR assay. The table was pulled from immuneACCESS by TCRdb, which kept in-frame rearrangements only. Such tables lose some clones; where checked, under half of the loss comes from unresolved V genes, and the rest has no known cause. This sample gives roughly 200,000 clones in total; 85% to 95% of them show up just once. The ten biggest clones cover around 0.8% of the sample. Source material: peripheral blood. The receptor source for this set is a man aged 25 to 45 with COVID-19, enrolled during active disease.

The chain combines TRBV9 with TRBJ1-3; D may be TRBD1 (6 bases). The CDR3 spans 15 residues. CDR1 SGDLS and CDR2 YYNGEE come from the germline V gene. The ends were cut back, 3 bases at V and 8 bases at J, with 18 bases in the middle. CDR3 sequence (DNA): TGTGCCAGCAGCGGTGGGGGCACAGGGAGCCACACCATATATTTT. It codes for CASSGGGTGSHTIYF.

This rearrangement joins TRBV9 to TRBJ2-2; tentative D call: TRBD1 (5 bases). V was cut by 3 bases and J by 4 bases, with 10 bases left in between. Germline CDR1 and CDR2: SGDLS and YYNGEE. There are 14 residues in the CDR3. The CDR3 region is CASSERQITGELFF. Written as DNA, the CDR3 is TGTGCCAGCAGCGAGAGACAGATCACCGGGGAGCTGTTTTTT.

The chain has TRBV3-1 (or the pseudogene TRBV3-2) and TRBJ1-4; TRBD1 matches at 7 bases. V was pared by 0 bases and J by 8 bases, with 9 bases of the junction left unmatched. Germline values: CDR1 LGHDT, CDR2 YNNKEL (reference sequence). This CDR3 has 16 amino acids. CDR3 sequence reads: CASSQDGTGEEEKLFF. In DNA form, the CDR3 reads TGTGCCAGCAGCCAAGATGGTACAGGGGAGGAGGAAAAACTGTTTTTT.

This chain uses TRBV7-9 with TRBJ2-7, with 9 bases identical to TRBD1. The germline V gene encodes CDR1 SEHNR and CDR2 FQNEAQ (reference sequence). The CDR3 runs 16 residues. The J segment lost 3 bases and the V segment lost 2 bases, leaving 8 bases of the junction unmatched. The CDR3 spells CASSLSGTGTFYEQYF. CDR3 coding DNA: TGTGCCAGCAGCTTATCCGGGACAGGGACCTTCTACGAGCAGTACTTC.

The chain joins TRBV5-1 to TRBJ2-5; TRBD2 matches at 7 bases. Germline V gene sequence: CDR1 SGHRS, CDR2 YFSETQ. This CDR3 region has 16 residues. J was trimmed by 2 bases and V by 0 bases; bases with no gene match: 7. This CDR3 is CASSLAGVGGQETQYF. The CDR3, as DNA: TGCGCCAGCAGCTTGGCTGGTGTGGGGGGGCAAGAGACCCAGTACTTC.

The V and J genes are TRBV9 and TRBJ1-4, with D uncertain. In germline, CDR1 is SGDLS, CDR2 YYNGEE. The CDR3 loop spans 13 amino acids. The V end was cut by 3 bases, the J end by 4 bases, with 7 bases between. The CDR3 DNA reads TGTGCCAGCAGCGACAGCCTTAATGAAAAACTGTTTTTT. Translating gives CASSDSLNEKLFF. Variable domain in full (rest from reference TRBV9 and TRBJ1-4): DSGVTQTPKHLITATGQRVTLRCSPRSGDLSVYWYQQSLDQGLQFLIQYYNGEERAKGNILERFSAQQFPDLHSELNLSSLELGDSALYFCASSDSLNEKLFFGSGTQLSVL.

This clone has only a few counts. The chain recombines TRBV7-6 with TRBJ1-3; 9 nucleotides agree with TRBD1. The CDR3 length is 15 residues. Germline V CDR1 and CDR2: SGHVS, FNYEAQ. The trim removed 3 bases at V and 4 bases at J, leaving 4 bases unmatched. The chain's CDR3 is CASSFRTGEGNTIYF. The CDR3, as DNA: TGTGCCAGCAGCTTTAGGACAGGGGAAGGAAACACCATATATTTT. Complete variable domain (other parts from reference TRBV7-6 and TRBJ1-3): GAGVSQSPRYKVTKRGQDVALRCDPISGHVSLYWYRQALGQGPEFLTYFNYEAQQDKSGLPNDRFSAERPEGSISTLTIQRTEQRDSAMYRCASSFRTGEGNTIYFGEGSWLTVV.

The CDR3 DNA follows: TGTGCCAGTAGTAGGACAGATTATAGCAATCAGCCCCAGCATTTT. Its protein is CASSRTDYSNQPQHF. The chain has TRBV19 and TRBJ1-5, with a possible D match to TRBD1 (6 bases). V shed 4 bases and J shed 0 bases, with 10 bases lying between them. The length of the CDR3 is 15 residues. The germline gives CDR1 LNHDA, CDR2 SQIVND (reference sequence).

The V gene is TRBV5-1, the J gene TRBJ2-5, with D possibly TRBD1 on 7 matching bases. With 4 bases removed from V and 4 bases from J, the gap between germline ends came to 14 bases. CDR1 is SGHRS and CDR2 is YFSETQ in the germline V gene. The CDR3 is 14 residues long. CDR3 bases: TGCGCCAGCAGCGCGGGACAGCAGGTAGAGACCCAGTACTTC. Translated: CASSAGQQVETQYF.

V is TRBV7-2 and J is TRBJ1-6, with a tentative D call TRBD1 (5 bases). Germline CDR1 is SGHTA and CDR2 is FQGNSA. CDR3 size: 15 residues. V lost 2 bases, J lost 9 bases, and 14 bases lay in between. The CDR3: CASSLTSGLGSPLHF. DNA for the CDR3: TGTGCCAGCAGCTTAACGTCAGGGCTTGGTTCACCCCTCCACTTT.

The rearrangement uses TRBV5-1 and TRBJ1-5; 7 nucleotides align to TRBD1. This CDR3 has 15 residues. V lost 4 bases and J lost 0; bases outside the gene matches: 4. Germline lookup yields CDR1 SGHRS and CDR2 YFSETQ. The CDR3 region is CASSIGTVSNQPQHF. DNA for the CDR3: TGCGCCAGCAGCATCGGGACAGTTAGCAATCAGCCCCAGCATTTT.

The rearrangement joins TRBV18 to TRBJ1-5; 7 nucleotides agree with TRBD1. The germline gives CDR1 KGHSH, CDR2 LQKENI. V was clipped by 2 bases and J by 7 bases; unmatched bases: 5. The CDR3 loop spans 14 amino acids. As DNA, the CDR3 is TGTGCCAGCTCACCAACAGGGGCCCAACAGCCCCAGCATTTT. It encodes CASSPTGAQQPQHF.

This clone was seen just once. CDR3 in DNA: TGTGCCAGCAGCTTGAGCGGGACTTACAATGAGCAGTTCTTC. It codes for CASSLSGTYNEQFF. The rearrangement uses TRBV7-3 and TRBJ2-1; 7 bases match TRBD2. Trimming cost V 3 bases and J 4 bases; bases outside gene matches: 3. This CDR3 has 14 residues. Germline values: CDR1 SGHTA, CDR2 FQGTGA.

The V and J genes are TRBV7-2 and TRBJ1-2; 9 nucleotides match TRBD1. This CDR3 spans 16 amino acids. Germline loops: CDR1 SGHTA, CDR2 FQGNSA. V lost 5 bases, J lost 4 bases, and 11 bases stayed unmatched. CDR3 DNA sequence: TGTGCCAGCAGCGGAACACAGGGGGCGCTAAGCTATGGCTACACCTTC. Translation: CASSGTQGALSYGYTF.

The rearrangement joins TRBV6-2 or TRBV6-3 to TRBJ1-2, with TRBD1 matching 7 bases. This CDR3 contains 15 residues. J was trimmed by 0 bases and V by 5 bases; bases with no gene match: 6. CDR1 is MNHEY, CDR2 SVGEGT, per germline. The DNA of the CDR3 is TGTGCCAGCAGTCCGTCGGACAGGACTAACTATGGCTACACCTTC. Translated: CASSPSDRTNYGYTF.

This rearrangement joins TRBV4-2 to TRBJ2-5, with 15 bases identical to TRBD2. CDR1 and CDR2 (germline): LGHNA, YNFKEQ. The CDR3 runs 18 residues. Trimming removed 4 bases from V and 0 bases from J; junction bases left unmatched: 6. The CDR3 sequence: CASSRGLAGGKYQETQYF. DNA for the CDR3: TGTGCCAGCAGCCGGGGACTAGCGGGGGGAAAGTACCAAGAGACCCAGTACTTC.

The V and J genes are TRBV19 and TRBJ2-7; TRBD1 matches at 8 bases. V lost 1 base and J lost 7; bases outside the gene matches: 6. The CDR3 contains 14 residues. The germline V gene encodes CDR1 LNHDA and CDR2 SQIVND (reference sequence). In DNA, the CDR3 is TGTGCCAGTAGTATAGCAGGGGGCCAAGCAGAGCAGTACTTC. Translation gives CASSIAGGQAEQYF.

The chain joins TRBV3-1 (or the pseudogene TRBV3-2) to TRBJ2-1; 7 nucleotides match TRBD2. V was pared by 1 base and J by 6 bases, with 6 bases of the junction left unmatched. Looked up from germline, CDR1 is LGHDT and CDR2 is YNNKEL (reference sequence). The CDR3 is 15 amino acids. The CDR3 region has the DNA TGTGCCAGCAGCCAAGTTCGGGGGAGGGTCAATGAGCAGTTCTTC. Encoded protein: CASSQVRGRVNEQFF.

V and J are TRBV3-1 (or the pseudogene TRBV3-2) and TRBJ2-7; 14 nucleotides match TRBD2. CDR1 LGHDT and CDR2 YNNKEL come from the germline V gene (reference sequence). The CDR3 runs 15 residues. Trimming cost V 4 bases and J 3 bases; bases outside gene matches: 2. The CDR3: CASSPGLAGVYEQYF. CDR3 coding DNA: TGTGCCAGCAGCCCGGGACTAGCGGGGGTCTACGAGCAGTACTTC.

J is TRBJ2-7 and V is TRBV5-1; D is ambiguous. The CDR3 contains 15 residues. V lost 0 bases to trimming and J lost 2 bases, with 12 bases between them. Germline CDR1 is SGHRS and CDR2 is YFSETQ. CDR3 protein: CASSLAGLPTYEQYF. CDR3 DNA sequence: TGCGCCAGCAGCTTGGCAGGCCTACCTACCTACGAGCAGTACTTC.

The CDR3 sequence is CASSQDRRGGTRNEQFF. The CDR3 nucleotides read TGTGCCAGCAGCCAAGATAGGAGGGGGGGGACGAGGAATGAGCAGTTCTTC. The rearrangement uses TRBV3-1 (or the pseudogene TRBV3-2) and TRBJ2-1; possible D gene TRBD2, 7 bases. The CDR3 is 17 residues long. Germline V CDR1 and CDR2: LGHDT, YNNKEL (reference sequence). The germline V and J ends were trimmed by 0 bases and 7 bases, with 19 bases remaining between them.